The next 30 T cell receptor delta chains were all read from a single sample in a study of gamma-delta T cells after stem cell transplantation. TCRdb re-called the RT-PCR reads through CATT. The sample holds about 1,800 delta-chain clones, 0.3% to 0.35% seen once. The source material was gamma-delta T cells. The receptors stem from a human donor. It is not recorded whose cells these are; they may come from a transplant donor.

This clone came up a few times. This likely traces to a read error, being one base from a far larger clone. This sample includes further DNA sequences coding for the same CDR3. The rearrangement uses TRDV2 and TRDJ1, with TRDD3 matching over 8 bases. The germline V gene has CDR1 GEAIGNYY and CDR2 EKD. The CDR3 consists of 18 residues. The CDR3 loop reads CACDTLPTGGGYTDKLIF. The CDR3 nucleotides are TGTGCCTGCGACACCCTACCTACTGGGGGGGGATACACCGATAAACTCATCTTT.

As concerns this clone: The protein held in TCRdb is that of a much larger clone and does not match this DNA's translation at residue 16, likely because of a read error; the protein shown is translated from the DNA. This sequence joins TRDV2 and TRDJ1, with TRDD3 matching over 9 bases. This CDR3 has 18 amino acids. Germline V CDR1 and CDR2: GEAIGNYY, EKD. CDR3 in amino acids: CACDTLPTGGGYTDKPIF. DNA for the CDR3: TGTGCCTGTGACACCCTACCTACTGGGGGGGGATACACCGATAAACCCATCTTT.

This clone was picked up a small number of times. This rearrangement joins TRDV2 to TRDJ1; TRDD3 agrees at 8 bases. V gave up 3 bases and J gave up 0 bases; unmatched junction bases: 5. Germline CDR1 is GEAIGNYY and CDR2 is EKD. The CDR3 is 15 residues long. CDR3 nucleotide sequence: TGTGCCTGTGACGCCTGGGGGACGCACACCGATAAACTCATCTTT. Its protein product is CACDAWGTHTDKLIF.

There are a few counts of this clone. TCRdb attributes to this sequence the protein of a much larger clone, which differs from the DNA translation at residue 4; a read error is likely, and the protein displayed is translated from the DNA. The chain links TRDV2 to TRDJ1; 8 nucleotides align to TRDD2. Germline-derived CDR1 and CDR2 are GEAIGNYY and EKD. The CDR3 sequence is 15 residues long. V was clipped by 6 bases and J by 1 base; unmatched bases: 9. In DNA form, the CDR3 reads TGTGCCTGTAACCGCCTTCCTATTATCACCGATAAACTCATCTTT. Amino acid sequence: CACNRLPIITDKLIF.

Only a few counts were recorded for this clone. TCRdb's listed protein matches a much larger clone and diverges from this DNA's translation at residue 4, likely through a read error; the protein shown comes from the DNA. V and J are TRDV2 and TRDJ3; perhaps TRDD3 as D (6 bases). Germline-derived CDR1 and CDR2 are GEAIGNYY and EKD. The CDR3 runs 18 residues. The CDR3 DNA reads TGTGCCTGTGGCACCGGGGGAGCGCATTCCTGGGACACCCGACAGATGTTTTTC. Its protein product is CACGTGGAHSWDTRQMFF.

The chain recombines TRDV2 with TRDJ2; 12 bases map to TRDD3. This CDR3 has 21 amino acids. The germline V gene encodes CDR1 GEAIGNYY and CDR2 EKD. V lost 3 bases and J lost 4; bases outside the gene matches: 20. The CDR3 DNA sequence: TGTGCCTGTGACGGCCTTCCTCCGACATTACTGGGGGATACCGGGACAGCACAACTCTTCTTT. Protein product: CACDGLPPTLLGDTGTAQLFF.

Only a few counts were recorded for this clone. The protein held in TCRdb is that of a much larger clone and does not match this DNA's translation at residue 3, likely because of a read error; the protein shown is translated from the DNA. The chain joins TRDV2 to TRDJ1, with 8 nucleotides matching TRDD3. Germline V lookup: CDR1 GEAIGNYY, CDR2 EKD. The CDR3 has 18 amino acids. The CDR3 protein is CARDTMVLGATDTDKLIF. DNA for the CDR3: TGTGCCCGTGACACCATGGTACTGGGGGCCACCGACACCGATAAACTCATCTTT.

This clone was detected a few times. This DNA's translation and the protein TCRdb lists, from a much larger clone, do not match at residue 8, likely due to a read error; the protein shown is translated from the DNA. The chain combines TRDV2 with TRDJ1; possible D gene TRDD3, 5 bases. There are 16 residues in the CDR3. Deletions cut 3 bases from V and 0 bases from J, with 16 bases between. Germline-derived CDR1 and CDR2 are GEAIGNYY and EKD. CDR3 amino acids: CACDPLLEEHTDKLIF. The CDR3, as DNA: TGTGCCTGTGACCCCTTACTGGAGGAACACACCGATAAACTCATCTTT.

In this sample, this clone turned up a few times. This sequence is one base from a far larger clone and is likely a read error. Within the sample, other DNA sequences also encode this same CDR3. The chain uses TRDV2 and TRDJ1; 8 bases map to TRDD3. Per the germline V gene, CDR1 is GEAIGNYY and CDR2 is EKD. The CDR3 totals 17 residues. The CDR3 sequence: CACDNMLGERRTDKLIF. CDR3 nucleotides: TGTGCCTGCGACAATATGCTGGGGGAACGTAGAACCGATAAACTCATCTTT.

As to this clone: Since a far larger clone is one base different, this is likely a read error. The same CDR3 arises from other DNA sequences in this sample as well. The V call is TRDV2, the J call TRDJ1; 12 positions match TRDD3. The CDR3 has 19 amino acids. Germline V gives CDR1 GEAIGNYY, CDR2 EKD. V trimming: 1 base; J trimming: 0 bases; junction bases outside the gene matches: 11. For the CDR3, the DNA is TGTGCCTGTGACACAGTTCTGGGGGATACGAAGGGCCACACCGATAAACTCATCTTT. As protein: CACDTVLGDTKGHTDKLIF.

This clone was seen a handful of times. This likely stems from a read error, as it lies one base from a far larger clone. This chain links TRDV2 with TRDJ1; 9 bases agree with TRDD3. CDR1 is GEAIGNYY and CDR2 is EKD in the germline V gene. The CDR3 length is 15 residues. J gave up 7 bases and V 0 bases, and 8 bases lay outside the gene matches. The CDR3 coding sequence is TGTGCCTGTGACACCTGGGGGATAAAAAACGGTAAACTCATCTTT. It translates to CACDTWGIKNGKLIF.

Comments on this clone: The protein given by TCRdb reflects a much larger clone and differs at residue 5 from this DNA's translation, likely from a read error; the protein shown is the DNA's translation. The V call is TRDV2, the J call TRDJ1, with D perhaps TRDD3 (6 bases). The CDR3 is made up of 19 amino acids. The germline V gene encodes CDR1 GEAIGNYY and CDR2 EKD. Deletions cut 3 bases from V and 0 bases from J, with 25 bases between. CDR3 amino acids: CACDALLQEGISDTDKLIF. For the CDR3, the DNA is TGTGCCTGTGACGCCCTCCTCCAAGAGGGGATCTCGGACACCGATAAACTCATCTTT.

This clone was detected only a few times. A far larger clone is one base from this, pointing to a likely read error. Other DNA variants within this sample encode the same CDR3. V usage is TRDV1 and J usage is TRDJ1; no firm D call. CDR3 length: 11 residues. Trimming pared 4 bases from V and 5 bases from J, leaving 5 bases between. In germline, CDR1 is TSWWSYY, CDR2 QGS. The CDR3 spells CALGGTDKLIF. The CDR3 coding sequence is TGTGCTCTTGGGGGAACTGATAAACTCATCTTT.

This clone was observed a few times. TCRdb's protein, taken from a much larger clone, differs from this DNA's translation at residue 4, likely owing to a read error; the protein displayed comes from the DNA. The gene calls are TRDV2 and TRDJ1, with TRDD3 matching 9 bases. CDR1 is GEAIGNYY, CDR2 EKD, per germline. This CDR3 has 18 amino acids. V was clipped by 5 bases and J by 0 bases; unmatched bases: 15. CDR3 sequence reads: CACGSLLGEPKYTDKLIF. The CDR3 nucleotides are TGTGCCTGTGGCTCCTTACTGGGGGAACCAAAGTACACCGATAAACTCATCTTT.

As for this clone: The protein recorded in TCRdb matches a much larger clone and deviates from this DNA's translation at residue 9, suggesting a read error; the protein here is obtained by translating the DNA. The chain employs TRDV2 and TRDJ1, with 10 positions matching TRDD3. V lost 2 bases and J lost 2; bases outside the gene matches: 7. This CDR3 comprises 16 residues. CDR1 and CDR2 from the germline V gene are GEAIGNYY and EKD. The CDR3 DNA is TGTGCCTGTGACATACTGGGGGATGCGGGGACCGATAAACTCATCTTT. Protein: CACDILGDAGTDKLIF.

With respect to this clone: The TCRdb protein comes from a much larger clone and disagrees with this DNA's translation at residue 9, likely due to a read error; the protein given here is derived from the DNA. The rearrangement links TRDV2 to TRDJ1, with 7 bases lining up with TRDD3. This CDR3 contains 17 residues. V lost 2 bases, J lost 0 bases, and 11 bases stayed unmatched. Germline CDR1 GEAIGNYY, CDR2 EKD. The CDR3 region is CACDKVLGYLNTDKLIF. CDR3 in DNA: TGTGCCTGTGACAAAGTACTGGGGTACCTAAACACCGATAAACTCATCTTT.

This clone was counted between two and nine times. A far larger clone is only one base removed, so a read error is likely. The same CDR3 also results from other DNA sequences found in this sample. The chain is built from TRDV2 and TRDJ1, with 7 bases identical to TRDD3. Germline V gene lookup returns CDR1 GEAIGNYY and CDR2 EKD. The junction had 14 bases not matched to a gene; V was cut back by 1 base and J by 1 base. CDR3 length equals 18 residues. The CDR3 nucleotides are TGTGCCTGTGACACTGTGGGAACTGGGGTACACCCCACCGATAAACTCATCTTT. It yields the protein CACDTVGTGVHPTDKLIF.

This clone was picked up a small number of times. The likely explanation is a read error, given a far larger clone one base away. The CDR3 DNA sequence: TGTGCCCGTGACGTACTGGGGGATACGGGCCCCCCTCGAGGCACCGATAAACTCATCTTT. Encoded protein: CARDVLGDTGPPRGTDKLIF. The chain uses TRDV2 and TRDJ1, with 13 bases matching TRDD3. Per the germline V gene, CDR1 is GEAIGNYY and CDR2 is EKD. CDR3 length equals 20 residues.

This clone showed up just a few times. A far larger clone is one base from this, pointing to a likely read error. The genes are TRDV2 and TRDJ1; 12 positions match TRDD3. Germline trimming cut 6 bases from V and 7 bases from J; bases unmatched to any gene: 8. Germline loops: CDR1 GEAIGNYY, CDR2 EKD. The CDR3 contains 14 residues. In nucleotides, the CDR3 is TGTGCCTGTAACATCCTGGGGGATACGGGTAAACTCATCTTT. It encodes CACNILGDTGKLIF.

This clone was recorded a few times. TCRdb shows a much larger clone's protein in place of this DNA's translation, and the two differ at residue 15, likely through a read error; the protein shown is translated from the DNA. V is TRDV2 and J is TRDJ1, with a weak D call TRDD3 (6 bases). The CDR3 covers 18 residues. V was shortened by 3 bases and J by 9 bases, with 31 bases between the two germline ends. The V gene's germline CDR1 is GEAIGNYY and CDR2 EKD. The DNA for the CDR3 is TGTGCCTGTGACGCCGTTTGGAGTACTGGGACGGACGAGGGGGAACTCATCTTT. Protein: CACDAVWSTGTDEGELIF.

For this clone: Given a much more abundant clone one base away, this may be a read error. Other DNA sequences in the same sample also yield this CDR3. V usage is TRDV2 and J usage is TRDJ1; TRDD3 matches 9 bases. This CDR3 has 17 residues. CDR1 and CDR2 (germline): GEAIGNYY, EKD. The DNA for the CDR3 is TGTGCCTGTGACCCGGTTAGAGACTGGGGGACGACCGATAAGCTCATCTTT. Translating it yields CACDPVRDWGTTDKLIF.

For this clone: A much larger clone is a single base away; this may be a read error. Distinct nucleotide sequences in the sample also encode this CDR3. V is TRDV2 and J is TRDJ1; 9 bases fit TRDD3. Germline V lookup: CDR1 GEAIGNYY, CDR2 EKD. This CDR3 region has 17 residues. The CDR3 region has the DNA TGTGCCTGCGACAGCCTGGGGGATCCAGATTACACCGATAAACTCATCTTT. It is translated as CACDSLGDPDYTDKLIF.

The chain combines TRDV2 with TRDJ1, with TRDD3 matching over 13 bases. Germline V lookup: CDR1 GEAIGNYY, CDR2 EKD. The junction had 14 bases not matched to a gene; V was cut back by 5 bases and J by 3 bases. The CDR3 contains 18 residues. The CDR3 loop is CACVGTGGYGLRSDKLIF. CDR3 DNA: TGTGCCTGTGTGGGTACTGGGGGATACGGTTTGAGGTCCGATAAACTCATCTTT.

Relative to its sample, this clone is medium-sized (0.01 to 0.1%). V is TRDV2 and J is TRDJ1; 9 bases map to TRDD3. This CDR3 has 18 residues. J gave up 0 bases and V 3 bases, and 13 bases lay outside the gene matches. Germline V lookup: CDR1 GEAIGNYY, CDR2 EKD. In nucleotides, the CDR3 is TGTGCCTGTGACGCTGTTTCTGGGGGATTGAAGTACACCGATAAACTCATCTTT. This sequence encodes CACDAVSGGLKYTDKLIF.

This clone was counted between two and nine times. For this DNA, TCRdb reports the protein of a much larger clone, which diverges at residue 6, most likely from a read error; the protein presented here is translated directly from the DNA. The chain joins TRDV2 to TRDJ1; 9 positions agree with TRDD3. The CDR3 sequence is 18 residues long. V trimming: 0 bases; J trimming: 0 bases; junction bases outside the gene matches: 10. In germline, CDR1 is GEAIGNYY, CDR2 EKD. CDR3 protein: CACDTPGDTLKYTDKLIF. CDR3 nucleotides: TGTGCCTGTGACACCCCGGGGGATACTCTAAAGTACACCGATAAACTCATCTTT.

This clone was seen more than once but under ten times. Just one base apart from a much larger clone, this may be a read error. The chain carries TRDV2 and TRDJ1; 8 bases align to TRDD3. The germline gives CDR1 GEAIGNYY, CDR2 EKD. Unmatched junction bases numbered 4, after V lost 2 bases and J lost 3 bases. The CDR3 has 14 residues. The CDR3 DNA follows: TGTGCCTGTGACAGCTGGGGGAGCGCCGATAAACTCATCTTT. This encodes CACDSWGSADKLIF.

The chain carries TRDV2 and TRDJ3; TRDD3 aligns across 9 bases. The junction had 5 bases not matched to a gene; V was cut back by 3 bases and J by 0 bases. This CDR3 has 18 amino acids. Germline V gene data show CDR1 as GEAIGNYY and CDR2 as EKD. DNA for the CDR3: TGTGCCTGTGACGCTGGGGGATGGAGCTCCTGGGACACCCGACAGATGTTTTTC. Protein sequence: CACDAGGWSSWDTRQMFF.

This clone was found a few times. The chain joins TRDV2 to TRDJ1, with 12 positions matching TRDD3. Germline V lookup: CDR1 GEAIGNYY, CDR2 EKD. The CDR3 has 16 residues. V dropped 0 bases and J dropped 3; count of bases not matched to a gene: 4. The CDR3 spells CACDTVLGDTPDKLIF. For the CDR3, the DNA is TGTGCCTGTGACACCGTACTGGGGGATACCCCCGATAAACTCATCTTT.

A word on this clone: For this DNA, TCRdb reports the protein of a much larger clone, which diverges at residue 5, most likely from a read error; the protein presented here is translated directly from the DNA. The chain joins TRDV2 to TRDJ1; 10 bases are a match to TRDD3. The CDR3 spans 16 residues. V dropped 3 bases and J dropped 5; count of bases not matched to a gene: 11. Germline V lookup: CDR1 GEAIGNYY, CDR2 EKD. The chain's CDR3 is CACDALGDRIKDKLIF. CDR3 nucleotides: TGTGCCTGTGACGCCCTGGGGGATAGAATTAAGGATAAACTCATCTTT.

Comment on this clone: This may be a read error: a much more frequent sequence differs by one nucleotide. The sample carries other DNA sequences with the same CDR3. This rearrangement joins TRDV2 to TRDJ3, with TRDD3 as a possible D gene (5 bases). CDR3 length equals 18 residues. Germline V CDR1 and CDR2: GEAIGNYY, EKD. This CDR3 is CACDTGWANSWDTRQMFF. The CDR3 coding sequence is TGTGCCTGCGACACCGGCTGGGCCAACTCCTGGGACACCCGACAGATGTTTTTC.